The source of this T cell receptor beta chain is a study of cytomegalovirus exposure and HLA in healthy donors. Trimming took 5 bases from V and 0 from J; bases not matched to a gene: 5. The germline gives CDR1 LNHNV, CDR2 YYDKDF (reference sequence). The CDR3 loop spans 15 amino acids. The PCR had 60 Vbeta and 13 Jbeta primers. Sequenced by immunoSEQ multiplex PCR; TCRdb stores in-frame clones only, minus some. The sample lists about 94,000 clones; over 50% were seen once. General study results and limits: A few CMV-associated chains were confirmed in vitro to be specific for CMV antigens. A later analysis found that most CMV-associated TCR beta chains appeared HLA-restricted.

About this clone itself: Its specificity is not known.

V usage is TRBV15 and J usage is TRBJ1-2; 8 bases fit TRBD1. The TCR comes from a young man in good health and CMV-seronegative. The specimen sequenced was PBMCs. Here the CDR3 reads CATSSPDRANYGYTF. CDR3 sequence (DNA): TGTGCCACCAGCTCTCCGGACAGGGCTAACTATGGCTACACCTTC.